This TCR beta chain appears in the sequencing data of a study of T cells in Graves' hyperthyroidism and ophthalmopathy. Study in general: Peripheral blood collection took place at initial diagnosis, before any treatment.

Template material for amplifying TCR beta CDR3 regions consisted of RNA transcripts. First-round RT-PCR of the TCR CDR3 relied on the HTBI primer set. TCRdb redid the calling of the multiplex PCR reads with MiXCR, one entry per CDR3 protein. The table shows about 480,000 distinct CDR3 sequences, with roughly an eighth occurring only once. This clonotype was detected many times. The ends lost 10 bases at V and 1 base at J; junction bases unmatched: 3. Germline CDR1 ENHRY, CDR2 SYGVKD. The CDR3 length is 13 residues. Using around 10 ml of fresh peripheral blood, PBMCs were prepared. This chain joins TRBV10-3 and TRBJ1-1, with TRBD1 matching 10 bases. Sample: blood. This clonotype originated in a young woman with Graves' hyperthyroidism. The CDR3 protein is CASGTGANTEAFF. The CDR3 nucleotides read TGTGCCAGCGGGACAGGGGCGAACACTGAAGCTTTCTTT.